This T cell receptor beta chain derives from a study of T cell changes during pregnancy in multiple sclerosis. Assay: immunoSEQ multiplex PCR; the TCRdb copy retains only in-frame clones and omits some. The data show about 52,000 clones, about 92% seen once. This clone was seen a single time. The germline V gene encodes CDR1 LGHNT and CDR2 FRNRAP. The CDR3 has 15 residues. V shed 1 base, J shed 5 bases, and the junction held 4 bases outside the gene matches. This chain joins TRBV12-5 and TRBJ2-1, with 8 bases matching TRBD1. The origin of this receptor is a female donor with multiple sclerosis, enrolled in a pregnancy study. This specimen was CD4+ T cells from peripheral blood mononuclear cells, taken before pregnancy. CDR3 sequence (DNA): TGTGCTAGTGGTTTGGGGACAGGGTTCCACAATGAGCAGTTCTTC. Translation: CASGLGTGFHNEQFF.